The 32 T cell receptor beta chains below come from one sample, sequenced in a study of shared clonotypes between healthy human individuals. Measured with immunoSEQ multiplex PCR; TCRdb has only the in-frame clones, and not every one. The sample yields some 92,000 clones, around 47% seen once. What was sequenced was PBMCs. These receptor sequences come from a woman aged 35 to 49 in good health. Some clones in this sample may be carry-over from other donors' samples.

This clone came up many times. The identical CDR3 is also encoded by other nucleotide sequences in the sample. The CDR3 reads CASSRITKGTGGAKIVYTF. The CDR3 nucleotides read TGTGCCAGCAGTCGGATTACAAAAGGGACAGGGGGCGCAAAAATCGTCTACACCTTC. J is TRBJ1-2 and V is TRBV2, with 12 bases identical to TRBD1. Germline loops: CDR1 SNHLY, CDR2 FYNNEI. The CDR3 loop spans 19 amino acids. The V segment lost 5 bases and the J segment 10 bases; nucleotides outside the gene matches: 23.

The genes are TRBV7-2 and TRBJ1-2; D not resolved. This CDR3 is 15 amino acids long. The germline gives CDR1 SGHTA, CDR2 FQGNSA. Trimming took 1 base from V and 0 from J, leaving 9 bases between them. This chain's CDR3 is CASSLDGVTNYGYTF. The CDR3 nucleotides read TGTGCCAGCAGCTTAGACGGGGTAACTAACTATGGCTACACCTTC.

Written as DNA, the CDR3 is TGCGCCAGCAGGCGGACTAGCGGGAGTGGCCAAGAGACCCAGTACTTC. It codes for CASRRTSGSGQETQYF. This chain uses TRBV4-3 with TRBJ2-5; 13 positions match TRBD2. The junction had 5 bases not matched to a gene; V was cut back by 6 bases and J by 1 base. The CDR3 length is 16 residues. Germline CDR1 reads LGHNA; CDR2 reads YSLEER.

Concerning this clone itself: A much larger clone sits a single nucleotide away, making a read error possible. Without the conserved terminal phenylalanine or tryptophan, this CDR3 likely stems from a read error. CDR3: CASSQAPGQGREQYL. The CDR3 coding sequence is TGCGCCAGCAGCCAAGCGCCGGGACAGGGTCGCGAGCAGTACCTC. The J gene is TRBJ2-7, the V gene TRBV4-1; 9 bases are a match to TRBD1. V shed 1 base and J 6 bases; nucleotides not matched to a gene: 7. CDR1 is MGHRA and CDR2 is YSYEKL in the germline V gene. CDR3 length: 15 amino acids.

As concerns this clone: Other DNA sequences in this specimen translate into the identical CDR3. V usage is TRBV30 and J usage is TRBJ2-1; possible D gene TRBD2, 6 bases. CDR1 and CDR2 (germline): GTSNPN, SVGIG (reference sequence). Trimming cost V 3 bases and J 3 bases, with 15 bases left between them. The CDR3 runs 15 residues. Written as DNA, the CDR3 is TGTGCCTGGAGCCAACGGGGGATTGGCTACAATGAGCAGTTCTTC. Its protein is CAWSQRGIGYNEQFF.

As for this clone: A much larger clone differs by one base, so this may be a read error. V is TRBV5-6 and J is TRBJ1-1; D might be TRBD1 (6 bases). Germline values: CDR1 SGHDT, CDR2 YYEEEE. The CDR3 has 17 residues. V lost 7 bases and J lost 2, with 24 bases in between. CDR3 bases: TGTGCCAGCCACTATGTGACAGGTTTACTTGATAACACTGAAGCTTTCTTT. Encoded protein: CASHYVTGLLDNTEAFF.

This clone was counted only a few times. The chain joins TRBV7-9 to TRBJ2-1, with 7 bases that match TRBD2. The CDR3 has 16 residues. Germline assignment: CDR1 SEHNR and CDR2 FQNEAQ (reference sequence). V gave up 4 bases and J gave up 8 bases; unmatched junction bases: 14. This CDR3 reads CASSSYPGQGGDEQFF. The CDR3 nucleotides are TGTGCCAGCAGCTCCTATCCGGGGCAGGGAGGGGATGAGCAGTTCTTC.

The gene calls are TRBV30 and TRBJ2-7; no clear D. Looked up from germline, CDR1 is GTSNPN and CDR2 is SVGIG (reference sequence). The CDR3 totals 11 residues. V lost 4 bases to trimming and J lost 2 bases, with 6 bases between them. The CDR3 coding sequence is TGTGCCTGGACAGCAACCTACGAGCAGTACTTC. This sequence encodes CAWTATYEQYF.

Concerning this clone itself: A much larger clone differs by one base, so this may be a read error. The chain is built from TRBV20-1 and TRBJ2-5; D ambiguous. This CDR3 contains 11 residues. Between the trimmed V and J ends, which lost 4 bases and 7 bases, there was a span of 10 bases. Germline lookup yields CDR1 DFQATT and CDR2 SNEGSKA (reference sequence). CDR3 sequence reads: CSAISMGTQYF. The CDR3 bases are TGCAGTGCTATTAGTATGGGGACCCAGTACTTC.

The chain recombines TRBV2 with TRBJ1-2; D is uncertain. Between the trimmed V and J ends, which lost 6 bases and 1 base, there was a span of 12 bases. The CDR3 contains 14 residues. Germline values: CDR1 SNHLY, CDR2 FYNNEI. The CDR3 bases are TGTGCCAGCAGGACGGACGTCGATAACTATGGCTACACCTTC. It encodes CASRTDVDNYGYTF. The full variable domain, rest sourced from reference TRBV2 and TRBJ1-2, is EPEVTQTPSHQVTQMGQEVILRCVPISNHLYFYWYRQILGQKVEFLVSFYNNEISEKSEIFDDQFSVERPDGSNFTLKIRSTKLEDSAMYFCASRTDVDNYGYTFGSGTRLTVV.

This clone was observed many times. J is TRBJ2-6 and V is TRBV30; no reliable D call. The ends were cut back, 3 bases at V and 4 bases at J, with 13 bases in the middle. CDR1 GTSNPN and CDR2 SVGIG come from the germline V gene (reference sequence). CDR3 length: 15 amino acids. The CDR3 loop is CAWSSLVSGANVLTF. CDR3 nucleotides: TGTGCCTGGAGCTCTCTGGTCTCCGGGGCCAACGTCCTGACTTTC.

The V and J genes are TRBV20-1 and TRBJ2-5; no definite D call. Per germline, CDR1 DFQATT and CDR2 SNEGSKA (reference sequence). With 3 bases removed from V and 11 bases from J, the gap between germline ends came to 10 bases. CDR3 length equals 10 residues. The CDR3, as DNA: TGCAGTGCTAGTGTTGCGGAGCAGTACTTC. This encodes CSASVAEQYF.

The V and J genes are TRBV28 and TRBJ2-7, with TRBD2 identical over 15 bases. This CDR3 region has 20 residues. The trim removed 4 bases at V and 2 bases at J, leaving 15 bases unmatched. CDR1 is MDHEN, CDR2 SYDVKM, per germline. This CDR3 reads CASSSVRQGRTSGGAYEQYF. The CDR3 DNA follows: TGTGCCAGCAGTTCGGTGAGACAGGGACGGACTAGCGGGGGGGCCTACGAGCAGTACTTC.

This clone has a single count. This chain connects TRBV6-1 to TRBJ1-1; D is undetermined. V was shortened by 6 bases and J by 4 bases, with 12 bases between the two germline ends. CDR3 size: 13 residues. Germline CDR1 MNHNS, CDR2 SASEGT. The CDR3 loop is CASRPLGSTEAFF. The DNA for the CDR3 is TGTGCCAGCAGGCCTTTGGGGAGCACTGAAGCTTTCTTT.

This clone was found once. Its ends do not fully match the called genes, so a read error is possible. The chain joins TRBV11-2 to TRBJ2-1, with a possible D match to TRBD2 (5 bases). The CDR3 runs 14 residues. The germline V gene has CDR1 SGHAT and CDR2 FQNNGV. The CDR3 sequence is CASSQESSVNEQFF. The DNA of the CDR3 is TGCGCCAGCAGCCAAGAAAGTAGCGTAAATGAGCAGTTCTTC.

This clone showed up many times. This chain uses TRBV7-9 with TRBJ1-4, with a weak D call TRBD1 (5 bases). Trimming pared 1 base from V and 7 bases from J, leaving 13 bases between. This CDR3 comprises 15 residues. The germline V gene has CDR1 SEHNR and CDR2 FQNEAQ (reference sequence). CDR3 region: CASSLGSGTGEKLFF. In DNA form, the CDR3 reads TGTGCCAGCAGCTTAGGGTCGGGGACTGGTGAAAAACTGTTTTTT. Based on the CDR3 plus reference TRBV7-9 and TRBJ1-4, the full variable domain is DTGVSQNPRHKITKRGQNVTFRCDPISEHNRLYWYRQTLGQGPEFLTYFQNEAQLEKSRLLSDRFSAERPKGSFSTLEIQRTEQGDSAMYLCASSLGSGTGEKLFFGSGTQLSVL.

The CDR3 loop is CASSLRQGVAYEQYF. The CDR3 region has the DNA TGTGCCAGCAGTTTAAGACAGGGGGTTGCCTACGAGCAGTACTTC. The genes are TRBV27 and TRBJ2-7; TRBD1 agrees at 9 bases. Trimming took 2 bases from V and 2 from J; bases not matched to a gene: 4. CDR3 length equals 15 residues. Germline lookup yields CDR1 MNHEY and CDR2 SMNVEV (reference sequence).

The chain combines TRBV9 with TRBJ2-7, with D unclear. Germline V gene data show CDR1 as SGDLS and CDR2 as YYNGEE. The V gene lost 3 bases and the J gene lost 3 bases, with 13 bases spanning the gap. The CDR3 is 14 residues long. The CDR3 protein is CASSGSVLRYEQYF. In DNA, the CDR3 is TGTGCCAGCAGCGGTTCGGTACTTCGCTACGAGCAGTACTTC.

This clone was seen a few times. This chain uses TRBV28 with TRBJ1-5; D gene unclear. V was trimmed by 2 bases and J by 7 bases, leaving 12 bases between them. This CDR3 spans 14 amino acids. Germline CDR1 MDHEN, CDR2 SYDVKM. CDR3 loop: CASSLRRVGQPQHF. The CDR3 DNA follows: TGTGCCAGCAGTTTACGGAGGGTGGGACAGCCCCAGCATTTT.

Details on this clone: A read error may account for a junction end that differs from germline. This sample includes further DNA sequences coding for the same CDR3. The chain carries TRBV30 and TRBJ2-5, with unresolved D. The CDR3 has 10 residues. Germline assignment: CDR1 GTSNPN and CDR2 SVGIG (reference sequence). CDR3 loop: CAWGQETQYF. CDR3 DNA: TGTGCCTGGGGTCAAGAGACTCAGTACTTC.

The chain joins TRBV10-1 to TRBJ2-5; 9 bases match TRBD2. The J call may be mistaken, given a closer DNA end match to TRBJ2-7. The CDR3 is 15 residues long. The germline V gene encodes CDR1 WNHNN and CDR2 SYGVQD (reference sequence). In DNA, the CDR3 is TGCGCCAGCAGTGAGATTCGCGGGGGGGTCTACGAGCAGTACTTC. This gives the protein CASSEIRGGVYEQYF.

A remark on this clone: A read error may explain this, as a much larger clone is one base away. Distinct nucleotide sequences in the sample also encode this CDR3. The chain recombines TRBV7-3 with TRBJ1-1; no reliable D call. The CDR3 spans 14 residues. The ends were cut back, 5 bases at V and 5 bases at J, with 15 bases in the middle. Germline values: CDR1 SGHTA, CDR2 FQGTGA. CDR3 coding DNA: TGTGCCAGCAGCCTAATGGGTCCGGGGACTGAAGCTTTCTTT. Protein product: CASSLMGPGTEAFF.

The chain uses TRBV7-8 and TRBJ1-5, with D perhaps TRBD1 (5 bases). With 6 bases removed from V and 4 bases from J, the gap between germline ends came to 16 bases. The CDR3 is 15 residues long. Looked up from germline, CDR1 is SGHVS and CDR2 is FQNEAQ. The CDR3 spells CASRDPGGMNQPQHF. The CDR3 bases are TGTGCCAGCAGGGACCCTGGGGGTATGAATCAGCCCCAGCATTTT.

This clone was recorded many times. CDR3 sequence reads: CASSLRLGETQYF. The DNA for the CDR3 is TGTGCCAGCAGTTTGCGACTAGGAGAGACCCAGTACTTC. The rearrangement uses TRBV28 and TRBJ2-5; D is perhaps TRBD2 (6 bases). V lost 3 bases and J lost 4, with 9 bases in between. The germline gives CDR1 MDHEN, CDR2 SYDVKM. The CDR3 totals 13 residues.

This rearrangement joins TRBV5-1 to TRBJ2-5, with D tentatively TRBD1 (6 bases). The ends were cut back, 4 bases at V and 8 bases at J, with 15 bases in the middle. Germline CDR1 and CDR2: SGHRS and YFSETQ. The CDR3 has 13 amino acids. The DNA for the CDR3 is TGCGCCAGCAGCCGAGGACAGAGGGAAACCCAGTACTTC. This encodes CASSRGQRETQYF.

For this clone: A clone one base away is much larger, so this may be a read error. The identical CDR3 is also encoded by other nucleotide sequences in the sample. The V gene is TRBV15, the J gene TRBJ2-4; no clear D gene. Germline assignment: CDR1 LNHNV and CDR2 YYDKDF (reference sequence). This CDR3 has 22 residues. The CDR3 DNA is TGCGCCACCAGCAGAGCACTTCCGATTGTGATCGACCGGAGTGTAGCCAAAAACATTCAGTACTTC. Translating it yields CATSRALPIVIDRSVAKNIQYF.

There are many counts of this clone. The J gene is TRBJ1-1, the V gene TRBV30; D is unresolved. V was cut by 2 bases and J by 0 bases, with 10 bases left in between. Germline V CDR1 and CDR2: GTSNPN, SVGIG (reference sequence). The CDR3 is 14 amino acids. CDR3 DNA: TGTGCCTGGAGTCTTGGACGGTTGAACACTGAAGCTTTCTTT. Its translation: CAWSLGRLNTEAFF. Combining the CDR3 with reference TRBV30 and TRBJ1-1 gives the whole variable domain SQTIHQWPATLVQPVGSPLSLECTVEGTSNPNLYWYRQAAGRGLQLLFYSVGIGQISSEVPQNLSASRPQDRQFILSSKKLLLSDSGFYLCAWSLGRLNTEAFFGQGTRLTVV.

This clone has only a few counts. The genes are TRBV2 and TRBJ2-7, with D perhaps matching TRBD2 (6 bases). Germline CDR1 SNHLY, CDR2 FYNNEI. This CDR3 spans 13 amino acids. Between the trimmed V and J ends, which lost 7 bases and 2 bases, there was a span of 12 bases. CDR3 coding DNA: TGTGCCAGCAACAAGGGACTTACCTACGAGCAGTACTTC. Translation: CASNKGLTYEQYF.

The rearrangement joins TRBV2 to TRBJ2-1; D not certain. The length of the CDR3 is 15 residues. Trimming left V 5 bases short and J 9 bases short, with 20 bases between. Germline loops: CDR1 SNHLY, CDR2 FYNNEI. CDR3 sequence: CASSLKETGIGEQFF. CDR3 in DNA: TGTGCCAGCAGTCTCAAGGAGACTGGGATCGGTGAGCAGTTCTTC.

This chain links TRBV5-8 with TRBJ1-5; TRBD1 matches 9 bases. The CDR3 is made up of 17 amino acids. Germline V gene sequence: CDR1 SGHTS, CDR2 YDEGEE. The V and J ends lost 1 base and 1 base, in that order; junction bases with no gene match: 6. The CDR3 bases are TGTGCCAGCAGCTTGTGGACAGGGGATGGCAGCAATCAGCCCCAGCATTTT. Its translation is CASSLWTGDGSNQPQHF.

V and J are TRBV2 and TRBJ1-2, with a possible D match to TRBD1 (6 bases). Germline CDR1 is SNHLY and CDR2 is FYNNEI. V dropped 2 bases and J dropped 7 bases, with 8 bases sitting between them. This CDR3 spans 12 amino acids. CDR3 in DNA: TGTGCCAGCAGTGAAACAGGGATTGGCTACACCTTC. This codes for CASSETGIGYTF.

This clone was recorded a few times. V usage is TRBV30 and J usage is TRBJ1-4; possible D gene TRBD1, 5 bases. V dropped 3 bases and J dropped 13 bases, with 18 bases sitting between them. CDR3 size: 13 residues. Germline CDR1 GTSNPN, CDR2 SVGIG (reference sequence). CDR3 amino acids: CAWSLFDQGRLFF. CDR3 in DNA: TGTGCCTGGAGCCTTTTCGATCAGGGAAGACTGTTTTTT.